A single sample is the source of the 11 T cell receptor beta chains below, sequenced in a study of blood T cell repertoires in COVID-19. Only in-frame clones appear in the TCRdb table, and some are missing; sequencing was by immunoSEQ multiplex PCR. The table shows some 200,000 clones, with about 80% occurring only once. The source material was PBMCs or T cells enriched from blood (not recorded which). These receptor sequences come from a man aged 35 to 55 who had recovered from COVID-19.

The chain carries TRBV7-9 and TRBJ2-7, with D unresolved. Germline V gene lookup returns CDR1 SEHNR and CDR2 FQNEAQ (reference sequence). V lost 5 bases and J lost 5, with 10 bases in between. The CDR3 has 12 amino acids. The CDR3 spells CASSPGGNEQYF. CDR3 nucleotides: TGTGCCAGCAGCCCCGGCGGAAACGAGCAGTACTTC. Based on the CDR3 plus reference TRBV7-9 and TRBJ2-7, the full variable domain is DTGVSQNPRHKITKRGQNVTFRCDPISEHNRLYWYRQTLGQGPEFLTYFQNEAQLEKSRLLSDRFSAERPKGSFSTLEIQRTEQGDSAMYLCASSPGGNEQYFGPGTRLTVT.

This chain joins TRBV5-6 and TRBJ2-3; TRBD2 matches at 10 bases. Germline V gene sequence: CDR1 SGHDT, CDR2 YYEEEE. The J segment lost 1 base and the V segment lost 0 bases, leaving 2 bases of the junction unmatched. There are 16 residues in the CDR3. The CDR3 coding sequence is TGTGCCAGCAGCTTGGTAGCGGGGGGCCGCACAGATACGCAGTATTTT. This encodes CASSLVAGGRTDTQYF.

This chain joins TRBV19 and TRBJ1-1, with TRBD1 matching 7 bases. The CDR3 spans 13 residues. The germline V gene encodes CDR1 LNHDA and CDR2 SQIVND (reference sequence). The V and J ends lost 10 bases and 3 bases, in that order; junction bases with no gene match: 8. CDR3 coding DNA: TGTGCCACCTCGACAGGGATACACACTGAAGCTTTCTTT. Translation: CATSTGIHTEAFF.

The chain joins TRBV19 to TRBJ1-2; 7 bases line up with TRBD1. The V segment lost 5 bases and the J segment 2 bases; nucleotides outside the gene matches: 14. The CDR3 is 17 amino acids. Germline-derived CDR1 and CDR2 are LNHDA and SQIVND (reference sequence). The CDR3 DNA sequence: TGTGCCAGTAGTGCGTACTCCGGGACAGATTTGAACTATGGCTACACCTTC. Residues: CASSAYSGTDLNYGYTF.

The V and J genes are TRBV25-1 and TRBJ1-3, with no clear D. Germline CDR1 is MGHDK and CDR2 is SYGVNS. Between the trimmed V and J ends, which lost 1 base and 2 bases, there was a span of 9 bases. The CDR3 is 15 amino acids. CDR3 region: CASSESAGTGNTIYF. The CDR3 DNA reads as TGTGCCAGCAGTGAATCAGCGGGGACTGGAAACACCATATATTTT. Together with reference TRBV25-1 and TRBJ1-3, the CDR3 gives the full variable domain: EADIYQTPRYLVIGTGKKITLECSQTMGHDKMYWYQQDPGMELHLIHYSYGVNSTEKGDLSSESTVSRIRTEHFPLTLESARPSHTSQYLCASSESAGTGNTIYFGEGSWLTVV.

CDR3 DNA sequence: TGTGCCATCAACCCGGCAGGGGGATTCTCTGGAAACACCATATATTTT. Amino acids: CAINPAGGFSGNTIYF. V and J are TRBV10-3 and TRBJ1-3; 7 bases are a match to TRBD1. CDR3 length equals 16 residues. In germline, CDR1 is ENHRY, CDR2 SYGVKD. After removal of 7 bases from V and 0 bases from J, the junction contained 9 bases not matched to a gene.

The genes are TRBV3-1 (or the pseudogene TRBV3-2) and TRBJ1-2; 7 nucleotides line up with TRBD1. The germline gives CDR1 LGHDT, CDR2 YNNKEL (reference sequence). This CDR3 has 16 amino acids. With V trimmed by 2 bases and J by 0 bases, 6 bases remained unmatched. As DNA, the CDR3 is TGTGCCAGCAGCCAAACCGACAGGGCCCCTAACTATGGCTACACCTTC. Translation gives CASSQTDRAPNYGYTF.

This chain joins TRBV5-8 and TRBJ1-4, with TRBD1 as a possible D gene (5 bases). Germline CDR1 is SGHTS and CDR2 is YDEGEE. Between the trimmed V and J ends, which lost 1 base and 6 bases, there was a span of 13 bases. The CDR3 is 15 residues long. The chain's CDR3 is CASSLRGDWDEKLFF. The CDR3 coding sequence is TGTGCCAGCAGCTTGCGGGGGGATTGGGATGAAAAACTGTTTTTT.

V gene TRBV10-3 combines with J gene TRBJ1-3, with D possibly TRBD1 on 5 matching bases. With 4 bases removed from V and 2 bases from J, the gap between germline ends came to 12 bases. Germline V gives CDR1 ENHRY, CDR2 SYGVKD. The CDR3 has 15 amino acids. CDR3 DNA sequence: TGTGCCATCAGTGGGGACGGGGGTACTGGAAACACCATATATTTT. It codes for CAISGDGGTGNTIYF.

The chain recombines TRBV7-3 with TRBJ2-3; D is uncertain. Germline-derived CDR1 and CDR2 are SGHTA and FQGTGA. The CDR3 consists of 15 residues. V lost 5 bases, J lost 3 bases, and 15 bases lay in between. CDR3 protein: CASSNIVSGTDTQYF. In DNA, the CDR3 is TGTGCCAGCAGCAATATCGTCTCCGGGACAGATACGCAGTATTTT.

The chain joins TRBV19 to TRBJ1-6, with 9 bases identical to TRBD1. CDR1 LNHDA and CDR2 SQIVND come from the germline V gene (reference sequence). The CDR3 contains 17 residues. V was pared by 3 bases and J by 7 bases, with 10 bases of the junction left unmatched. The CDR3 nucleotides are TGTGCCAGTAGTATCCCACAGGGGGCAGGGTGGAATTCACCCCTCCACTTT. Its protein product is CASSIPQGAGWNSPLHF.